This T cell receptor beta chain is drawn from a study of T cell responses to AZD1222 COVID-19 vaccine (dated by TCRdb to 2020 to 2023). Context from the whole study: Because spike-specific TCR depth and breadth did not differ between the two schedules, AZD1222 recipients who got a second dose at roughly 4 weeks were pooled with those who got a second dose at roughly 12 weeks. TCR sequencing was performed for roughly 250 trial participants, of whom about 200 were given two doses of AZD1222 and about 25 were given two doses of MenACWY control vaccine. Trial participants were enrolled into age subgroups of 18-55, 56-69 and 70-plus years, which contained approximately 150, 30 and 60 TCR-sequenced participants, respectively. Paper-wide results and their limitations: After two AZD1222 doses, both the breadth and the depth of spike-specific TCRs were significantly higher than at day 0 and than in MenACWY recipients. Conclusions about previously exposed vaccinees were limited because only a handful of AZD1222 recipients were SARS-CoV-2 seropositive at baseline. The 56-69-year group was small, and its depth increase did not reach significance, likely because of low power. Epitopes outside the regions mutated in the B.1.351 and B.1.1.7 variants were reportedly recognized by nearly half of the unique spike-specific TCRs. Participants were mostly white British and included more females than males, and it was suggested by the authors that clonal diversity may have been underestimated. The vaccine-associated CD4 TCRs covered the entire spike protein, and the dominant responses fell in regions 160-218 and 743-854. No day 14 peak-response samples were available, so repertoires were characterized only after the peak T cell response.

The intended sense of this specimen's time point label: baseline before first vaccination. Vaccinee samples came from UK trials COV001 and COV002, including a single-blind randomized controlled phase 2/3 trial of AZD1222 (ChAdOx1 nCoV-19) in healthy adults. For TCRbeta chain sequencing, PBMC samples from trial participants were taken at day 0 and at day 28 after the second dose. The CDR3 regions of human TCRbeta chains were subjected to immunosequencing. Per the original workflow: TCRs in the repertoires were compared against a reference library of SARS-CoV-2-specific TCRs that had been generated with the MIRA antigen-specificity platform. Breadth was defined as the fraction of unique TCRs that were SARS-CoV-2-associated. Depth was defined as the fraction of total T cells that were SARS-CoV-2-associated. Each spike-specific TCR was assigned to its reactive spike region and to a CD4 or CD8 class using the MIRA data. Log10-transformed breadth and depth values were compared by one-way ANOVA with Sidak's multiple comparisons tests. Sourced from immuneACCESS, this table was stored by TCRdb with only in-frame sequences that have V and J called. A share of the clones is absent; for the studies checked, an unresolved V gene accounts for under half, and the remainder has no known explanation. V and J calls and clone size are copied from that table; D and trimming were computed from the DNA. The sample profile shows 100,000 to 150,000 clones; 90% of them were found once. The ten most abundant clones make up 7.2% of the sample.

As encoded in the germline V gene, CDR1 is SGHNT while CDR2 is YENEEA. The trim is 5 bases for V and 5 bases for J, with a gap of 11 bases between the germline ends. From the cysteine through the phenylalanine, the CDR3 covers 13 amino acids. The CDR3 DNA has 39 bases and is translated from base 1. Worth noting for this clone: Its antigen target is currently unknown. No base-level quality is on record; no much larger clone is a single base apart.

This specimen consisted of peripheral blood, obtained on day 0 of AZD1222 vaccination. The receptor comes from an adult in good health. The rearrangement joined TRBV11-3 to TRBJ2-3, with no D gene named confidently. This receptor has the CDR3 CASSHSLGDTQYF. The DNA sequence is given as TGTGCCAGCAGCCATAGCTTGGGAGATACGCAGTATTTT.